The 28 T cell receptor beta chains reported below all come from one sample, sequenced in a study of blood T cell repertoires in COVID-19. Measured with immunoSEQ multiplex PCR; TCRdb has only the in-frame clones, and not every one. The table includes about 200,000 clones, around 89% detected once. Input material: peripheral blood. These receptors were obtained from a man over 45 with acute or convalescent COVID-19.

This chain links TRBV28 with TRBJ1-1, with D unresolved. This CDR3 comprises 14 residues. V lost 3 bases to trimming and J lost 6 bases, with 14 bases between them. Germline assignment: CDR1 MDHEN and CDR2 SYDVKM. The DNA of the CDR3 is TGTGCCAGCAGTTTTAGGGAGCGTTTTCCTGAAGCTTTCTTT. Translating gives CASSFRERFPEAFF.

J is TRBJ2-5 and V is TRBV3-1 (or the pseudogene TRBV3-2); 10 bases align to TRBD2. V lost 3 bases to trimming and J lost 5 bases; unmatched junction nucleotides: 9. The germline V gene encodes CDR1 LGHDT and CDR2 YNNKEL (reference sequence). This CDR3 is built from 16 residues. The CDR3 DNA sequence: TGTGCCAGCAGCCAGGCGAGCGGGAGGGCCAGGGAGACCCAGTACTTC. This codes for CASSQASGRARETQYF.

In this sample, this clone turned up a few times. This chain connects TRBV19 to TRBJ2-3; D is unclear. The germline V and J ends were trimmed by 4 bases and 8 bases, with 10 bases remaining between them. In germline, CDR1 is LNHDA, CDR2 SQIVND (reference sequence). This CDR3 has 12 residues. CDR3 in DNA: TGTGCCAGTAGTACTCACCGCGGTACGCAGTATTTT. Protein sequence: CASSTHRGTQYF.

This clone occurred once. The gene calls are TRBV6-5 and TRBJ1-6, with TRBD1 as a possible D gene (5 bases). This CDR3 contains 15 residues. Trimming shortened V by 2 bases and J by 10 bases, and 15 bases separated the two germline ends. The germline gives CDR1 MNHEY, CDR2 SVGAGI. CDR3 in amino acids: CASSYGQGITSPLHF. The CDR3 nucleotides are TGTGCCAGCAGTTACGGTCAGGGAATAACATCACCCCTCCACTTT.

This sequence joins TRBV27 and TRBJ2-2; 15 bases match TRBD2. This CDR3 has 19 residues. The germline V gene encodes CDR1 MNHEY and CDR2 SMNVEV (reference sequence). Trimming removed 7 bases from V and 2 bases from J; junction bases left unmatched: 11. The CDR3 is CASTIFPGLAGGNTGELFF. CDR3 nucleotide sequence: TGTGCCAGCACCATTTTTCCGGGACTAGCGGGGGGTAACACCGGGGAGCTGTTTTTT.

The J gene is TRBJ2-3, the V gene TRBV19; 8 bases line up with TRBD2. CDR3 length equals 14 residues. With V trimmed by 1 base and J by 5 bases, 2 bases remained unmatched. CDR1 and CDR2 from the germline V gene are LNHDA and SQIVND (reference sequence). The CDR3 DNA reads as TGTGCCAGTAGTATAGCCGGGGGGGGAGATACGCAGTATTTT. It translates to CASSIAGGGDTQYF.

V and J are TRBV5-5 and TRBJ1-5; D might be TRBD1 (5 bases). Germline-derived CDR1 and CDR2 are SGHKS and YYEKEE (reference sequence). V was clipped by 4 bases and J by 2 bases, with 13 bases between them. This CDR3 region has 15 residues. CDR3 loop: CASSGGGTGNQPQHF. As DNA, the CDR3 is TGTGCCAGCAGCGGCGGGGGGACTGGCAATCAGCCCCAGCATTTT.

V usage is TRBV6-5 and J usage is TRBJ1-1; 8 bases agree with TRBD1. The CDR3 length is 16 residues. CDR1 and CDR2 (germline): MNHEY, SVGAGI. J lost 3 bases, V lost 1 base, and 7 bases had no gene match. CDR3 sequence: CASSYFRDRMHTEAFF. The CDR3 coding sequence is TGTGCCAGCAGTTACTTCCGGGACAGGATGCACACTGAAGCTTTCTTT.

V and J are TRBV10-3 and TRBJ1-6; maybe TRBD1 (6 bases). The CDR3 is 15 amino acids. V was trimmed by 0 bases and J by 10 bases, leaving 13 bases between them. Germline V gives CDR1 ENHRY, CDR2 SYGVKD. CDR3 region: CAISESLRDNSPLHF. In DNA, the CDR3 is TGTGCCATCAGTGAGTCCCTACGGGACAACTCACCCCTCCACTTT.

Regarding this clone: Different DNA sequences within this sample yield the same CDR3. V and J are TRBV28 and TRBJ1-2; D perhaps matches TRBD1 (6 bases). Germline lookup yields CDR1 MDHEN and CDR2 SYDVKM. Trimming cost V 2 bases and J 2 bases, with 6 bases left between them. This CDR3 spans 13 amino acids. The CDR3 DNA follows: TGTGCCAGCAGTTTAGGACAGAACTATGGCTACACCTTC. Encoded protein: CASSLGQNYGYTF.

The genes are TRBV6-6 and TRBJ2-1, with TRBD2 matching over 8 bases. CDR1 is MNHNY, CDR2 SVGAGI, per germline (reference sequence). This CDR3 is 15 amino acids long. Trimming removed 7 bases from V and 2 bases from J; junction bases left unmatched: 7. The chain's CDR3 is CASTRGGPTYNEQFF. The CDR3 DNA reads as TGTGCCAGCACTCGCGGGGGGCCCACCTACAATGAGCAGTTCTTC.

V and J are TRBV28 and TRBJ1-5, with D possibly being TRBD1 (6 bases). The V gene's germline CDR1 is MDHEN and CDR2 SYDVKM. The CDR3 is 14 amino acids. Trimming removed 4 bases at V and 6 bases at J, with 13 bases between. CDR3 region: CASSWVRGSQPQHF. CDR3 in DNA: TGTGCCAGCAGTTGGGTCAGGGGATCTCAGCCCCAGCATTTT.

V and J are TRBV27 and TRBJ2-1; 15 bases match TRBD2. The CDR3 length is 15 residues. Looked up from germline, CDR1 is MNHEY and CDR2 is SMNVEV (reference sequence). The V segment lost 7 bases and the J segment 7 bases; nucleotides outside the gene matches: 5. DNA for the CDR3: TGTGCCAGCATTCCCGGGACTAGCGGGAGGAATGAGCAGTTCTTC. Amino acid sequence: CASIPGTSGRNEQFF.

The chain recombines TRBV9 with TRBJ1-2, with 9 bases aligning to TRBD1. The germline V gene encodes CDR1 SGDLS and CDR2 YYNGEE. The CDR3 contains 15 residues. The trim removed 3 bases at V and 7 bases at J, leaving 10 bases unmatched. CDR3 DNA: TGTGCCAGCAGCGCATCTACCGGGACAGGGAGTGGCTACACCTTC. As protein: CASSASTGTGSGYTF.

CDR3 nucleotides: TGTGCCAGCAGTATCCCGGACAGGAATTCACCCCTCCACTTT. Protein product: CASSIPDRNSPLHF. The chain carries TRBV6-5 and TRBJ1-6; TRBD1 aligns across 7 bases. The junction had 5 bases not matched to a gene; V was cut back by 5 bases and J by 7 bases. From germline, CDR1 is MNHEY and CDR2 SVGAGI. The CDR3 runs to 14 residues.

The chain combines TRBV7-2 with TRBJ1-4; TRBD1 matches at 7 bases. Germline V CDR1 and CDR2: SGHTA, FQGNSA. The CDR3 totals 15 residues. The V gene end was trimmed by 4 bases and the J gene end by 7 bases; junction bases not matched to a gene: 9. CDR3 bases: TGTGCCAGCAGCTCCGGACAGGCCTTAGGTGAAAAACTGTTTTTT. This codes for CASSSGQALGEKLFF.

This chain links TRBV27 with TRBJ2-7; 11 nucleotides align to TRBD2. V was pared by 6 bases and J by 2 bases, with 9 bases of the junction left unmatched. Germline V gene sequence: CDR1 MNHEY, CDR2 SMNVEV (reference sequence). This CDR3 has 16 residues. The CDR3 is CASRTGTSGLAYEQYF. CDR3 DNA sequence: TGTGCCAGCAGAACCGGGACTAGCGGTCTAGCCTACGAGCAGTACTTC.

The chain links TRBV9 to TRBJ2-1; tentatively, D is TRBD2 (6 bases). The V and J ends lost 3 bases and 4 bases respectively, with 17 bases between them. CDR3 length equals 16 residues. The germline gives CDR1 SGDLS, CDR2 YYNGEE. Here the CDR3 DNA reads TGTGCCAGCAGCGCGAGAGGGGCTAGCGCTTACAATGAGCAGTTCTTC. It encodes CASSARGASAYNEQFF.

J is TRBJ2-7 and V is TRBV23-1; 9 bases match TRBD1. TRBV23-1 is labeled an ORF, and its function is uncertain. CDR3 length: 15 residues. The ends lost 0 bases at V and 4 bases at J; junction bases unmatched: 4. The CDR3 sequence is CASSQSGDREYEQYV. Written as DNA, the CDR3 is TGCGCCAGCAGTCAATCGGGGGACAGGGAGTACGAGCAGTACGTC.

This clone is a singleton in its sample. This chain joins TRBV2 and TRBJ1-1; 8 nucleotides match TRBD1. There are 15 residues in the CDR3. CDR1 SNHLY and CDR2 FYNNEI come from the germline V gene. V was clipped by 6 bases and J by 1 base; unmatched bases: 7. CDR3 sequence (DNA): TGTGCCAGCAGCCAGTCCGGGACAGGGAACACTGAAGCTTTCTTT. It translates to CASSQSGTGNTEAFF.

DNA for the CDR3: TGTGCCAGCAGCCCTCGACAGGGTAGCGAGCAGTACGTC. Translated: CASSPRQGSEQYV. The chain links TRBV7-9 to TRBJ2-7, with 7 bases fitting TRBD1. Germline trimming cut 5 bases from V and 6 bases from J; bases unmatched to any gene: 7. CDR3 length equals 13 residues. The germline V gene encodes CDR1 SEHNR and CDR2 FQNEAQ (reference sequence).

The J gene is TRBJ1-1, the V gene TRBV4-1; a weak D match, TRBD1 (6 bases). The CDR3 extends over 16 amino acids. Germline CDR1 MGHRA, CDR2 YSYEKL. V was trimmed by 4 bases and J by 1 base, leaving 16 bases between them. The CDR3: CASSPKPQGSNTEAFF. CDR3 bases: TGCGCCAGCAGCCCGAAGCCCCAGGGGTCGAACACTGAAGCTTTCTTT.

V is TRBV9 and J is TRBJ1-6; 7 nucleotides agree with TRBD1. This CDR3 is 12 amino acids long. CDR1 and CDR2 from the germline V gene are SGDLS and YYNGEE. J lost 12 bases, V lost 4 bases, and 4 bases had no gene match. The CDR3 loop reads CASSPPGGPLHF. The CDR3 DNA reads as TGTGCCAGCAGCCCCCCAGGGGGACCCCTCCACTTT.

The V and J genes are TRBV27 and TRBJ2-5, with D tentatively TRBD1 (6 bases). Germline V gene data show CDR1 as MNHEY and CDR2 as SMNVEV (reference sequence). Deletions cut 10 bases from V and 2 bases from J, with 11 bases between. The CDR3 spans 12 residues. CDR3 sequence reads: CATGARQETQYF. The CDR3 DNA is TGTGCCACAGGGGCGAGGCAAGAGACCCAGTACTTC.

The chain couples TRBV29-1 to TRBJ1-1, with TRBD1 matching 8 bases. V shed 2 bases, J shed 0 bases, and the junction held 2 bases outside the gene matches. Germline CDR1 SQVTM, CDR2 ANQGSEA. The CDR3 covers 14 residues. The CDR3 DNA follows: TGCAGCGTTGAAATACAGGGGGTGAACACTGAAGCTTTCTTT. Its translation is CSVEIQGVNTEAFF.

The chain combines TRBV27 with TRBJ2-7; TRBD1 matches 7 bases. The J segment lost 0 bases and the V segment lost 5 bases, leaving 10 bases of the junction unmatched. Per the germline V gene, CDR1 is MNHEY and CDR2 is SMNVEV (reference sequence). The CDR3 is 16 residues long. As DNA, the CDR3 is TGTGCCAGCAGTCCCACCCCGAGACAGGGCTCCTACGAGCAGTACTTC. It encodes CASSPTPRQGSYEQYF.

The chain carries TRBV5-6 and TRBJ2-7, with TRBD1 matching 7 bases. The length of the CDR3 is 16 residues. Germline V lookup: CDR1 SGHDT, CDR2 YYEEEE. Germline trimming cut 3 bases from V and 0 bases from J; bases unmatched to any gene: 9. The CDR3 DNA reads TGTGCCAGCAGCTCCCCGGACAGGTCCTACTCCTACGAGCAGTACGTC. It yields the protein CASSSPDRSYSYEQYV.

The chain employs TRBV7-6 and TRBJ2-5; D is uncertain. Germline-derived CDR1 and CDR2 are SGHVS and FNYEAQ. The V gene lost 5 bases and the J gene lost 3 bases, with 4 bases spanning the gap. The CDR3 length is 11 residues. CDR3 DNA sequence: TGTGCCAGCAGCGCAGAAGAGACCCAGTACTTC. It codes for CASSAEETQYF.